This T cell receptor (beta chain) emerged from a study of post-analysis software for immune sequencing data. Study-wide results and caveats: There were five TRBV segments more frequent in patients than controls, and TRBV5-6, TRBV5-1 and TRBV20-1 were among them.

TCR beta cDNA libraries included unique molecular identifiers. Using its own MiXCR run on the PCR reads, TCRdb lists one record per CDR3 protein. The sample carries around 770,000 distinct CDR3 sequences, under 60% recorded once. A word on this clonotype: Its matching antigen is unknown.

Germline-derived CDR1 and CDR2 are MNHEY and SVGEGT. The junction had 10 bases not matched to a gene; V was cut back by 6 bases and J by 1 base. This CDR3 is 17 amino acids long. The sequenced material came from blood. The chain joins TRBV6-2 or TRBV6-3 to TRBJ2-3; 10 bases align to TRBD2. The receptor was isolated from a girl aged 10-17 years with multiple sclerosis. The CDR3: CASRPRSSGRGTDTQYF. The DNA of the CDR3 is TGTGCCAGCAGGCCTAGATCTAGCGGGAGAGGCACAGATACGCAGTATTTT.